This T cell receptor beta chain stems from a study of cytomegalovirus exposure and HLA in healthy donors. Study context: Roughly 86 million unique TCRs from HLA-typed donors made up an early data release.

As for this clone: Its cognate antigen is unknown.

With 60 Vbeta and 13 Jbeta primers, the PCR was carried out. In the original processing: Unique TCR beta chains totaled some 80 million in a later count, with roughly 11 million of them shared. Produced via immunoSEQ multiplex PCR; TCRdb's table is partial and in-frame only. The V and J calls and clone size come from that table; D and trimming were worked out from the DNA. This sample's table reports 200,000 to 250,000 clones. General study findings and limits: In a later analysis, parvovirus B19, influenza, CMV and Epstein-Barr virus appeared linked to several top co-occurrence clusters. Fewer N-insertions than the roughly 700-donor mean were reportedly shown by an Asian-associated ancestry cluster in a later analysis.

What was sequenced was PBMCs. This clonotype was obtained from a girl aged 2 to 10 in good health and CMV-seropositive.

In DNA, the CDR3 is TGTGCCAGCAGCCTAACAGGGGGCAGTCAGCCCCAGCATTTT. Residues: CASSLTGGSQPQHF. V usage is TRBV28 and J usage is TRBJ1-5; 9 bases match TRBD1. Germline loops: CDR1 MDHEN, CDR2 SYDVKM. The CDR3 consists of 14 residues. V lost 6 bases, J lost 6 bases, and 6 bases stayed unmatched.